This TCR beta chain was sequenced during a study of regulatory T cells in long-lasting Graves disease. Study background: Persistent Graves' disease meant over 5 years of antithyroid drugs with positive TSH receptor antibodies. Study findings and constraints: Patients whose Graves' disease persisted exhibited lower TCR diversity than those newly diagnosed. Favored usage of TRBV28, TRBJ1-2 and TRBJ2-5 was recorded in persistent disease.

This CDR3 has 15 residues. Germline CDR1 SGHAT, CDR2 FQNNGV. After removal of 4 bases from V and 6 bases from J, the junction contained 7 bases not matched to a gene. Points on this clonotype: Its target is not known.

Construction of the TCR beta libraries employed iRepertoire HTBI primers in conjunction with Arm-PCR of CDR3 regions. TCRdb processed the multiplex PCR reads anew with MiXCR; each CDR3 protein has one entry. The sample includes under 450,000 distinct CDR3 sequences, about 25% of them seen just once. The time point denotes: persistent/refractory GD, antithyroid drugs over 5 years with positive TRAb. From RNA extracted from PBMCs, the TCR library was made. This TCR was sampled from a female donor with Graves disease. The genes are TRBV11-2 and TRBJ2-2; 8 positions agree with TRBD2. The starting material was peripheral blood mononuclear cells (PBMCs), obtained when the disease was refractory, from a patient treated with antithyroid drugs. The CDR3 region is CASSSPGGTAGELFF. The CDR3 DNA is TGTGCCAGCAGCTCGCCGGGGGGGACCGCCGGGGAGCTGTTTTTT. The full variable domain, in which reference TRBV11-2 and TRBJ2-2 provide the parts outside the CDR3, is EAGVAQSPRYKIIEKRQSVAFWCNPISGHATLYWYQQILGQGPKLLIQFQNNGVVDDSQLPKDRFSAERLKGVDSTLKIQPAKLEDSAVYLCASSSPGGTAGELFFGEGSRLTVL.